This entry features one TCR beta chain sequence. The antigen is undetermined. Method: immunoSEQ multiplex PCR; TCRdb's copy keeps in-frame clones and lacks some. The sample contains around 19,000 clones, approximately 80% of which appear only once. The source of the sample is a study of T cell clonotyping in hematopoietic cell transplantation. Study-level results: Higher Inverse Simpson Index values in graft donor and pretransplant recipient predicted broader posttransplant TCR diversity. Cells were unsorted, so CD4 and CD8 contributions were not separated. After transplant, recipient diversity fell while pathologically expanded clonotypes grew through day 180.

Time point denoted: recipient sample about 28 days before transplant, after cytoreduction. The sample consisted of peripheral blood mononuclear cells, taken before stem cell transplant. This sequence originates from a man aged 60 to 75 with acute myeloid leukemia. Some clones in this sample may be carry-over from other donors' samples.

The CDR3 region is CASNHRGYDEKLFF. The CDR3 DNA is TGTGCCAGCAACCACAGGGGGTATGATGAAAAACTGTTTTTT. This sequence joins TRBV7-9 and TRBJ1-4; TRBD1 matches at 8 bases. CDR1 and CDR2 from the germline V gene are SEHNR and FQNEAQ (reference sequence). The CDR3 totals 14 residues. V lost 7 bases and J lost 6; bases outside the gene matches: 7.